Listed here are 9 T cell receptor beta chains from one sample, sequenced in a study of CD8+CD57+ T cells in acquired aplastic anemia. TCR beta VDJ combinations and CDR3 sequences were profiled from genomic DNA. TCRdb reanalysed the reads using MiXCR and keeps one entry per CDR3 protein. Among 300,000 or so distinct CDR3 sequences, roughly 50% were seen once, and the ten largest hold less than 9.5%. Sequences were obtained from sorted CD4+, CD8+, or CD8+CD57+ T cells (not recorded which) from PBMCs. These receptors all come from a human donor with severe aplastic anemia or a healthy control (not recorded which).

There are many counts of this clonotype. The CDR3 sequence: CASSHPRTGRDEQFF. In DNA form, the CDR3 reads TGTGCCAGCAGCCACCCTAGGACAGGGAGGGACGAGCAGTTCTTC. This chain links TRBV3-1 with TRBJ2-1, with D possibly being TRBD1 (8 bases). Trimming took 3 bases from V and 10 from J, leaving 19 bases between them. Germline values: CDR1 LGHDT, CDR2 YNNKEL (reference sequence). The CDR3 extends over 15 amino acids.

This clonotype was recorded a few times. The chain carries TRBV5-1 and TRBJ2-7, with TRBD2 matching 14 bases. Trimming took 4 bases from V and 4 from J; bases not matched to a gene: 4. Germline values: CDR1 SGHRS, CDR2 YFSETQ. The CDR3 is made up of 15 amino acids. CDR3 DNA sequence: TGCGCCAGCAGCAAAGGGACTAGCGGGGGATACGAGCAGTACTTC. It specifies CASSKGTSGGYEQYF.

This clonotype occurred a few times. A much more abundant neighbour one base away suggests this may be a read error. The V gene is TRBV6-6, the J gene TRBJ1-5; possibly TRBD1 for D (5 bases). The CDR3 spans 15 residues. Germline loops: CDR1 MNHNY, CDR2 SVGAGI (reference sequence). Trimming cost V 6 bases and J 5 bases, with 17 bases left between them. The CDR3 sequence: CASRIPGRGDQPQHF. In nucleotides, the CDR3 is TGTGCCAGCAGAATACCGGGACGGGGCGATCAGCCCCAGCATTTT.

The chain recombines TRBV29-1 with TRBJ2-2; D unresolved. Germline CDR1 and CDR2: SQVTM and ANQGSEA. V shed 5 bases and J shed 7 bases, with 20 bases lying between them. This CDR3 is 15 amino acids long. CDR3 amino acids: CSVSPEARVGGELFF. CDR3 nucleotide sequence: TGCAGCGTTAGCCCCGAAGCGCGCGTAGGCGGGGAGCTGTTTTTT.

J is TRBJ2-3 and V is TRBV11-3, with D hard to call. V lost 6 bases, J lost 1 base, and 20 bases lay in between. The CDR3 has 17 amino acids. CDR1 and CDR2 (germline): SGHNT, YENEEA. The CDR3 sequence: CASSFPSSWSRTDTQYF. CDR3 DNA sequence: TGTGCCAGCAGTTTTCCATCCTCCTGGAGCCGCACAGATACGCAGTATTTT.

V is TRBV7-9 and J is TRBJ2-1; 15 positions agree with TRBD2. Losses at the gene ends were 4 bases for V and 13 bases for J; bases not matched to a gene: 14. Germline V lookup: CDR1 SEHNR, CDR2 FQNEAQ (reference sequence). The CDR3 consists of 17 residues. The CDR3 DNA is TGTGCCAGCAGCTCACCCGGGACTAGCGGGAGGAGGGCCGAACAGTTCTTC. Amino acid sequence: CASSSPGTSGRRAEQFF.

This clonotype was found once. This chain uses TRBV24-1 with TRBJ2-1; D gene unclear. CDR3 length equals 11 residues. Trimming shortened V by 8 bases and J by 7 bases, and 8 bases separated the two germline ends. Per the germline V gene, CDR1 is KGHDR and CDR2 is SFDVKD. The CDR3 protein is CATMVRNEQFF. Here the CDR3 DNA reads TGTGCCACCATGGTCAGGAATGAGCAGTTCTTC.

In DNA, the CDR3 is TGTGCCAGCAGCGTGGGTGGGCCTGAAGCTTTCTTT. Translated: CASSVGGPEAFF. The V and J genes are TRBV9 and TRBJ1-1; D is uncertain. Trimming pared 2 bases from V and 6 bases from J, leaving 8 bases between. The CDR3 has 12 residues. The germline V gene has CDR1 SGDLS and CDR2 YYNGEE.

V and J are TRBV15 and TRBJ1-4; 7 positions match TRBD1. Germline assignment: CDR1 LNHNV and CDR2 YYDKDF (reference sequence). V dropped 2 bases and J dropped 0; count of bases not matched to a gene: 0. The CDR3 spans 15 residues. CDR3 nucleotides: TGTGCCACCAGCAGACAGGGGGCAACTAATGAAAAACTGTTTTTT. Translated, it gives CATSRQGATNEKLFF. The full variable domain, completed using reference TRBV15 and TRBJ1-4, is DAMVIQNPRYQVTQFGKPVTLSCSQTLNHNVMYWYQQKSSQAPKLLFHYYDKDFNNEADTPDNFQSRRPNTSFCFLDIRSPGLGDTAMYLCATSRQGATNEKLFFGSGTQLSVL.